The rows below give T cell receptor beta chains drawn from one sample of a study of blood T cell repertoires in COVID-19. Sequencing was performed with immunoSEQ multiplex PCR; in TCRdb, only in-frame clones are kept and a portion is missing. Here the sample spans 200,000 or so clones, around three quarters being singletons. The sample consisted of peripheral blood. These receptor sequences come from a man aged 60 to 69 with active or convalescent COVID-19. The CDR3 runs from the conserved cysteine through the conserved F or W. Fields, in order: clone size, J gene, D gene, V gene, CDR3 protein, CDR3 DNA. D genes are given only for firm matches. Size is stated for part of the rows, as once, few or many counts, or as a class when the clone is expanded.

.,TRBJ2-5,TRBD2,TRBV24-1,CATSVTSGPQETQYF,TGTGCCACCAGTGTCACTAGCGGGCCCCAAGAGACCCAGTACTTC
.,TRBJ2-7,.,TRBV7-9,CASSLQGYEQYF,TGTGCCAGCAGTTTACAGGGTTACGAGCAGTACTTC
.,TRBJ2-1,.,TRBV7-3,CASQVQGSNNEQFF,TGTGCCAGCCAGGTCCAGGGGAGTAACAATGAGCAGTTCTTC
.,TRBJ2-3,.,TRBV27,CASSFRQGIDTQYF,TGTGCCAGCAGTTTTCGGCAGGGGATAGATACGCAGTATTTT
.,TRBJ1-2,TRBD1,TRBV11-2,CASSLERGHGYTF,TGTGCCAGCAGCTTAGAGAGGGGGCACGGCTACACCTTC
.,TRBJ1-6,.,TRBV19,CASSIGGRDSPLHF,TGTGCCAGTAGTATTGGAGGGAGGGATTCACCCCTCCACTTT
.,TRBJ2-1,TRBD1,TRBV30,CAWSTGQGGGEQFF,TGTGCCTGGAGTACCGGACAGGGGGGGGGTGAGCAGTTCTTC
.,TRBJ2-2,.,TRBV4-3,CASSQVDGELFF,TGCGCCAGCAGCCAAGTAGACGGGGAGCTGTTTTTT
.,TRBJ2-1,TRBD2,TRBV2,CARSSLLAAYNEQFF,TGTGCCAGATCATCTCTACTAGCGGCTTACAATGAGCAGTTCTTC
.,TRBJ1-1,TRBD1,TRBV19,CASSTPPGGMNTEAFF,TGTGCCAGTAGTACACCTCCAGGGGGCATGAACACTGAAGCTTTCTTT
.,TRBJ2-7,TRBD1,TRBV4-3,CASSQTGYPSYEQYF,TGCGCCAGCAGCCAGACAGGGTACCCCTCCTACGAGCAGTACTTC
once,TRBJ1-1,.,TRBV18,CASSPTLGGNTEAFF,TGTGCCAGCTCACCCACCCTCGGGGGGAACACTGAAGCTTTCTTT
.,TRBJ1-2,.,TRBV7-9,CASTGGAPRGHNYGYTF,TGTGCCAGCACCGGGGGGGCACCCAGGGGACATAACTATGGCTACACCTTC
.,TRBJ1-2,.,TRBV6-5,CASSFHQGRVNYGYTF,TGTGCCAGCAGTTTCCACCAGGGGCGAGTTAACTATGGCTACACCTTC
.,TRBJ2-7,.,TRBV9,CASNLGLADEQYF,TGTGCCAGCAACCTCGGGCTAGCCGACGAGCAGTACTTC